Listed below are T cell receptor beta chains from one sample, sequenced in a study of blood T cell repertoires in COVID-19. Generated by immunoSEQ multiplex PCR, the TCRdb table keeps only in-frame clones and is missing some. The sample consists of around 240,000 clones, just under 90% of them appearing once. Material for sequencing was PBMCs or T cells enriched from blood (not recorded which). These receptors were collected from a man aged 50 to 59 who had been exposed to COVID-19. The CDR3 runs from the conserved cysteine through the conserved F or W. The D gene is left open where the match is weak. Clone size is not always given. Where it is, it says once, few, many or a class for expanded clones.

clone_size: NA; d_call: NA; j_call: TRBJ1-5; v_call: TRBV7-8; cdr3_aa: CASSSREWQPQHF; cdr3_nt: TGTGCCAGCAGCTCCAGGGAATGGCAGCCCCAGCATTTT
clone_size: few; d_call: NA; j_call: TRBJ2-3; v_call: TRBV4-1; cdr3_aa: CASSHYTDTQYF; cdr3_nt: TGCGCCAGCAGCCATTACACAGATACGCAGTATTTT
clone_size: few; d_call: TRBD1; j_call: TRBJ1-5; v_call: TRBV19; cdr3_aa: CASSILRGQGQPQHF; cdr3_nt: TGTGCCAGTAGTATATTGAGGGGACAGGGCCAGCCCCAGCATTTT
clone_size: NA; d_call: NA; j_call: TRBJ1-1; v_call: TRBV7-9; cdr3_aa: CASRSRQEMNTEAFF; cdr3_nt: TGTGCCAGCAGGAGCCGACAGGAAATGAACACTGAAGCTTTCTTT
clone_size: NA; d_call: NA; j_call: TRBJ1-1; v_call: TRBV7-9; cdr3_aa: CASSFHWGDTEAFF; cdr3_nt: TGTGCCAGCAGCTTTCATTGGGGGGACACTGAAGCTTTCTTT
clone_size: NA; d_call: NA; j_call: TRBJ1-2; v_call: TRBV30; cdr3_aa: CAWSTFYGYTF; cdr3_nt: TGTGCCTGGAGTACATTCTATGGCTACACCTTC
clone_size: NA; d_call: NA; j_call: TRBJ1-4; v_call: TRBV30; cdr3_aa: CAWSGGPGSPNEKLFF; cdr3_nt: TGTGCCTGGAGTGGGGGGCCAGGAAGCCCTAATGAAAAACTGTTTTTT
clone_size: once; d_call: NA; j_call: TRBJ2-3; v_call: TRBV25-1; cdr3_aa: CASSEWGAPTTDTQYF; cdr3_nt: TGTGCCAGCAGTGAATGGGGAGCGCCAACCACAGATACGCAGTATTTT
clone_size: once; d_call: TRBD2; j_call: TRBJ2-3; v_call: TRBV10-3; cdr3_aa: CAIRGTSGRPDTQYF; cdr3_nt: TGTGCCATCAGGGGGACTAGCGGGAGACCAGATACGCAGTATTTT
clone_size: NA; d_call: NA; j_call: TRBJ2-3; v_call: TRBV7-3; cdr3_aa: CASSLGALGDTQYF; cdr3_nt: TGTGCCAGCAGCTTAGGGGCCCTGGGGGATACGCAGTATTTT
clone_size: NA; d_call: TRBD1; j_call: TRBJ2-7; v_call: TRBV19; cdr3_aa: CASSKGQLYYEQYF; cdr3_nt: TGTGCCAGTAGTAAGGGACAGCTTTACTACGAGCAGTACTTC
clone_size: NA; d_call: TRBD1; j_call: TRBJ2-7; v_call: TRBV5-4; cdr3_aa: CASSLDPGQGRGEQYF; cdr3_nt: TGTGCCAGCAGCCTGGATCCGGGACAGGGAAGAGGCGAGCAGTACTTC
clone_size: NA; d_call: NA; j_call: TRBJ2-5; v_call: TRBV5-1; cdr3_aa: CASSYGSGQETQYF; cdr3_nt: TGCGCCAGCAGCTATGGGTCTGGACAGGAGACCCAGTACTTC
clone_size: once; d_call: TRBD1; j_call: TRBJ2-1; v_call: TRBV11-3; cdr3_aa: CASSRGQGSHNEQFF; cdr3_nt: TGTGCCAGCAGCCGGGGACAGGGGTCCCACAATGAGCAGTTCTTC
clone_size: NA; d_call: TRBD1; j_call: TRBJ1-1; v_call: TRBV28; cdr3_aa: CASSLVGQGFATEAFF; cdr3_nt: TGTGCCAGCAGTTTAGTGGGACAGGGGTTCGCCACTGAAGCTTTCTTT
clone_size: once; d_call: NA; j_call: TRBJ1-3; v_call: TRBV2; cdr3_aa: CASSGQLVGNTIYF; cdr3_nt: TGTGCCAGCAGTGGACAGTTGGTTGGAAACACCATATATTTT
clone_size: NA; d_call: NA; j_call: TRBJ1-2; v_call: TRBV5-1; cdr3_aa: CASSLDLADINGYTF; cdr3_nt: TGCGCCAGCAGCTTGGACTTGGCAGACATCAATGGCTACACCTTC
clone_size: NA; d_call: NA; j_call: TRBJ2-5; v_call: TRBV5-4; cdr3_aa: CASSFGAGELSQYF; cdr3_nt: TGTGCCAGCAGCTTTGGGGCAGGCGAGCTGTCCCAGTACTTC
clone_size: NA; d_call: TRBD1; j_call: TRBJ1-5; v_call: TRBV7-6; cdr3_aa: CASSAGTGVSNQPQHF; cdr3_nt: TGTGCCAGCAGCGCCGGGACAGGGGTTAGCAATCAGCCCCAGCATTTT
clone_size: NA; d_call: TRBD2; j_call: TRBJ2-1; v_call: TRBV3-1/TRBV3-2; cdr3_aa: CASSPGLAGNNEQFF; cdr3_nt: TGTGCCAGCAGTCCCGGACTAGCGGGGAACAATGAGCAGTTCTTC
clone_size: NA; d_call: NA; j_call: TRBJ2-5; v_call: TRBV18; cdr3_aa: CASSPTTIGETQYF; cdr3_nt: TGTGCCAGCTCACCAACGACTATCGGAGAGACCCAGTACTTC
clone_size: NA; d_call: TRBD2; j_call: TRBJ2-3; v_call: TRBV5-1; cdr3_aa: CASSLATLAGGHTDTQYF; cdr3_nt: TGCGCCAGCAGCTTGGCAACTCTAGCGGGGGGTCACACAGATACGCAGTATTTT
clone_size: NA; d_call: TRBD1; j_call: TRBJ1-2; v_call: TRBV13; cdr3_aa: CASSLGTGLSSYGYTF; cdr3_nt: TGTGCCAGCAGCCTTGGGACAGGGCTGTCATCTTATGGCTACACCTTC
clone_size: once; d_call: TRBD1; j_call: TRBJ1-3; v_call: TRBV18; cdr3_aa: CASSPADRVFSGNTIYF; cdr3_nt: TGTGCCAGCTCACCAGCGGACAGGGTCTTCTCTGGAAACACCATATATTTT
clone_size: NA; d_call: NA; j_call: TRBJ1-2; v_call: TRBV6-5; cdr3_aa: CASMDTGNYGYTF; cdr3_nt: TGTGCCAGCATGGACACTGGAAACTATGGCTACACCTTC
clone_size: once; d_call: NA; j_call: TRBJ2-1; v_call: TRBV2; cdr3_aa: CASTATGGGYNEQFF; cdr3_nt: TGTGCCAGCACCGCGACAGGCGGGGGATACAATGAGCAGTTCTTC
clone_size: NA; d_call: NA; j_call: TRBJ1-2; v_call: TRBV7-8; cdr3_aa: CASSYGGAANYGYTF; cdr3_nt: TGTGCCAGCTCCTACGGGGGAGCAGCTAACTATGGCTACACCTTC
clone_size: few; d_call: NA; j_call: TRBJ2-4; v_call: TRBV11-2; cdr3_aa: CASSSRLAKNIQYF; cdr3_nt: TGTGCCAGCAGCTCGAGACTAGCCAAAAACATTCAGTACTTC
clone_size: NA; d_call: NA; j_call: TRBJ2-7; v_call: TRBV7-9; cdr3_aa: CASSLGGAEYYEQYF; cdr3_nt: TGTGCCAGCAGCTTAGGTGGGGCAGAGTACTACGAGCAGTACTTC
clone_size: NA; d_call: NA; j_call: TRBJ1-2; v_call: TRBV28; cdr3_aa: CASSFRSRPYGYTF; cdr3_nt: TGTGCCAGCAGTTTTAGAAGCAGGCCCTATGGCTACACCTTC
clone_size: NA; d_call: NA; j_call: TRBJ2-2; v_call: TRBV7-2; cdr3_aa: CASSLGRLRGTGELFF; cdr3_nt: TGTGCCAGCAGCCTGGGACGGCTCAGGGGCACCGGGGAGCTGTTTTTT
clone_size: NA; d_call: NA; j_call: TRBJ1-1; v_call: TRBV5-1; cdr3_aa: CASSLAQGSMNTEAFF; cdr3_nt: TGCGCCAGCAGCTTGGCCCAGGGTAGCATGAACACTGAAGCTTTCTTT
clone_size: NA; d_call: NA; j_call: TRBJ1-2; v_call: TRBV5-8; cdr3_aa: CASSLDRNYGYTF; cdr3_nt: TGTGCCAGCAGCTTGGACAGGAACTATGGCTACACCTTC
clone_size: NA; d_call: TRBD1; j_call: TRBJ2-7; v_call: TRBV10-3; cdr3_aa: CAISTGQGGGYF; cdr3_nt: TGTGCCATCAGTACGGGACAGGGCGGCGGGTACTTC
clone_size: NA; d_call: NA; j_call: TRBJ2-3; v_call: TRBV28; cdr3_aa: CASSFSLSTDTQYF; cdr3_nt: TGTGCCAGCAGTTTTTCCTTGAGCACAGATACGCAGTATTTT
clone_size: NA; d_call: TRBD1; j_call: TRBJ2-2; v_call: TRBV23-1; cdr3_aa: CASSQETGSSRPPGELFF; cdr3_nt: TGCGCCAGCAGTCAGGAGACAGGGTCTTCCCGCCCGCCCGGGGAGCTGTTTTTT
clone_size: NA; d_call: TRBD2; j_call: TRBJ2-2; v_call: TRBV7-6; cdr3_aa: CASSSGLAGGSTGELFF; cdr3_nt: TGTGCCAGCAGCTCAGGACTAGCGGGAGGGAGCACCGGGGAGCTGTTTTTT
clone_size: NA; d_call: NA; j_call: TRBJ2-3; v_call: TRBV2; cdr3_aa: CASKRTLSDTQYF; cdr3_nt: TGTGCCAGCAAAAGGACATTGAGTGATACGCAGTATTTT
clone_size: NA; d_call: TRBD1; j_call: TRBJ2-3; v_call: TRBV9; cdr3_aa: CASSVSWDSGTDTQYF; cdr3_nt: TGTGCCAGCAGCGTATCTTGGGACAGCGGCACAGATACGCAGTATTTT
clone_size: NA; d_call: NA; j_call: TRBJ1-6; v_call: TRBV4-2; cdr3_aa: CASSQPQGASPLHF; cdr3_nt: TGTGCCAGCAGCCAACCACAGGGCGCATCACCCCTCCACTTT